Listed below are T cell receptor beta chains from one sample, sequenced in a study of blood T cell repertoires in COVID-19. Repertoires were generated with immunoSEQ multiplex PCR, while TCRdb's copy carries only in-frame clones and drops some. Altogether around 340,000 clones are present, about 86% being singletons, with the ten largest covering roughly 4%. Material: PBMCs or T cells enriched from blood (not recorded which). The receptor set was obtained from a woman aged 40 to 55 with acute COVID-19. Both conserved end residues are part of each CDR3.

v_gene: TRBV3-1/TRBV3-2
j_gene: TRBJ2-1
CDR3aa: CASSQDRPSPFSYNEQFF

v_gene: TRBV4-3
j_gene: TRBJ1-1
CDR3aa: CASSPGVGGTEAFF

v_gene: TRBV5-4
j_gene: TRBJ2-7
CDR3aa: CASSLGRSGGTYEQYF

v_gene: TRBV7-9
j_gene: TRBJ2-3
CDR3aa: CASSLYGTSGSTDTQYF

v_gene: TRBV2
j_gene: TRBJ1-3
CDR3aa: CASSRDRGPGNTIYF

v_gene: TRBV5-1
j_gene: TRBJ1-6
CDR3aa: CASRWEQRAGSPLHF

v_gene: TRBV19
j_gene: TRBJ2-2
CDR3aa: CASSILAGNTGELFF

v_gene: TRBV4-3
j_gene: TRBJ1-2
CDR3aa: CASSQGIRTGGSNYGYTF

v_gene: TRBV19
j_gene: TRBJ1-5
CDR3aa: CARDGTGYFQPQHF

v_gene: TRBV7-9
j_gene: TRBJ2-5
CDR3aa: CASSLAGTGGSEETQYF

v_gene: TRBV12-3/TRBV12-4
j_gene: TRBJ1-5
CDR3aa: CASSNSRYQPQHF

v_gene: TRBV7-2
j_gene: TRBJ2-1
CDR3aa: CASSPVLAGIYNEQFF

v_gene: TRBV10-3
j_gene: TRBJ2-7
CDR3aa: CAISESKAGYEQYF

v_gene: TRBV19
j_gene: TRBJ2-7
CDR3aa: CASSIGQGSYEQYF

v_gene: TRBV6-5
j_gene: TRBJ1-3
CDR3aa: CASSPDIGNTIYF

v_gene: TRBV7-2
j_gene: TRBJ1-1
CDR3aa: CASSLAKGDPGVWNTEAFF

v_gene: TRBV3-1/TRBV3-2
j_gene: TRBJ1-1
CDR3aa: CASSQIIDRENEAFF

v_gene: TRBV27
j_gene: TRBJ1-2
CDR3aa: CASSPRTGVGYGYTF

v_gene: TRBV6-5
j_gene: TRBJ2-7
CDR3aa: CASSILAGEREQYF

v_gene: TRBV7-2
j_gene: TRBJ1-4
CDR3aa: CASSPLGRPNEKLFF

v_gene: TRBV4-1
j_gene: TRBJ2-7
CDR3aa: CASSQDRTGLGEQYF

v_gene: TRBV28
j_gene: TRBJ1-5
CDR3aa: CASSFLGQNSNQPQHF

v_gene: TRBV5-1
j_gene: TRBJ1-4
CDR3aa: CASSLGRLREKLFF

v_gene: TRBV5-4
j_gene: TRBJ2-1
CDR3aa: CASSVDGTGMYEQFF

v_gene: TRBV7-8
j_gene: TRBJ1-3
CDR3aa: CASSLANSKDTIYF

v_gene: TRBV6-1
j_gene: TRBJ1-4
CDR3aa: CASSEAGVDEKLFF

v_gene: TRBV10-3
j_gene: TRBJ2-2
CDR3aa: CATKVQGANTGELFF

v_gene: TRBV10-2
j_gene: TRBJ1-1
CDR3aa: CASSRPKLSKELHVNTEAFF

v_gene: TRBV7-8
j_gene: TRBJ2-1
CDR3aa: CASSLARASGTTMHNEQFF

v_gene: TRBV3-1/TRBV3-2
j_gene: TRBJ2-6
CDR3aa: CASSQGGPGANVLTF

v_gene: TRBV18
j_gene: TRBJ2-5
CDR3aa: CASSPPLTASGTQYF

v_gene: TRBV2
j_gene: TRBJ1-6
CDR3aa: CASTQADRGGPPLHF

v_gene: TRBV19
j_gene: TRBJ1-1
CDR3aa: CASSIGGGKGEAFF

v_gene: TRBV9
j_gene: TRBJ2-2
CDR3aa: CASSQQLAGNTGELFF

v_gene: TRBV10-3
j_gene: TRBJ2-7
CDR3aa: CAISGGEHSYEQYF

v_gene: TRBV29-1
j_gene: TRBJ2-7
CDR3aa: CSVEDDTDYEQYF

v_gene: TRBV4-2
j_gene: TRBJ2-1
CDR3aa: CASSQEVARGDEQFF

v_gene: TRBV28
j_gene: TRBJ1-1
CDR3aa: CASRTGLNTEAFF

v_gene: TRBV18
j_gene: TRBJ2-2
CDR3aa: CASSPSGENTGELFF

v_gene: TRBV25-1
j_gene: TRBJ2-3
CDR3aa: CPVTGVARDTQYF

v_gene: TRBV7-2
j_gene: TRBJ1-2
CDR3aa: CASSSDRVYGYTF

v_gene: TRBV27
j_gene: TRBJ2-6
CDR3aa: CASGRVSGANVLTF

v_gene: TRBV27
j_gene: TRBJ2-5
CDR3aa: CASSLRATSVRMAGGTQYF

v_gene: TRBV2
j_gene: TRBJ1-6
CDR3aa: CASRMGGSYNSPLHF

v_gene: TRBV9
j_gene: TRBJ1-4
CDR3aa: CASSASGTDNEKLFF

v_gene: TRBV29-1
j_gene: TRBJ2-5
CDR3aa: CSATTWGVQETQYF